This is a list of T cell receptor beta chains from one sample in a study of graft-versus-host responses after intestinal transplantation. Clones were read by immunoSEQ multiplex PCR, and TCRdb kept only the in-frame ones, dropping some. The data contain 73,000 or so clones, 90% of them singletons. For these TCRs, the target antigens are not known. This material consisted of unstimulated CD8+ T cells sorted from spleen or lymph node cells, taken before transplant. Source of these receptors: a human donor who was the organ donor for an intestinal transplant. The CDR3 runs from the conserved cysteine through the conserved F or W. A D gene is named only where the DNA matches it firmly. The size field is filled for only some rows; it gives once, few, many or a size class.

clone_size d_call j_call v_call cdr3_nt cdr3_aa
- TRBD1 TRBJ1-5 TRBV5-6 TGTGCCAGCAGCAGGGGACAGGGGGCGAGCAATCAGCCCCAGCATTTT CASSRGQGASNQPQHF
- - TRBJ2-3 TRBV9 TGTGCCAGCAGCCGAGGACAGAGCACAGATACGCAGTATTTT CASSRGQSTDTQYF
- - TRBJ2-5 TRBV4-3 TGCGCCAGCAGCCAAGATGATACAAAGGTGGGCCGAGAGACCCAGTACTTC CASSQDDTKVGRETQYF
once - TRBJ1-1 TRBV9 TGTGCCAGCAGCGTAGTTGCGGGGAACACTGAAGCTTTCTTT CASSVVAGNTEAFF
- TRBD1 TRBJ2-5 TRBV18 TGTGCCAGCTCGCCTCGACAGGGGGATCAAGAGACCCAGTACTTC CASSPRQGDQETQYF
- - TRBJ1-2 TRBV4-2 TGTGCCAGCAGCCAACGTAGGACGGTCTCAACTAGGGGCTACACCTTC CASSQRRTVSTRGYTF
- TRBD2 TRBJ2-1 TRBV11-2 TGTGCCAGCAGCCAGAGCGGGGATATGGATGAGCAGTTCTTC CASSQSGDMDEQFF
- - TRBJ2-2 TRBV7-9 TGTGCCAGCAGCTTAACTATAGGTGTTTCCGGCACCGGGGAGCTGTTTTTT CASSLTIGVSGTGELFF
- - TRBJ2-2 TRBV6-1 TGTGCCAGCAGTGAAGGGCAGGGGTACACCGGGGAGCTGTTTTTT CASSEGQGYTGELFF
- - TRBJ1-2 TRBV18 TGTGCCAGCTCGACCAAGCAGGGCGCGATTCGAGGCTACACCTTC CASSTKQGAIRGYTF
- - TRBJ2-2 TRBV9 TGTGCCAGCAGCGTAGCTACCGGGGAGCTGTTTTTT CASSVATGELFF
- - TRBJ2-5 TRBV4-1 TGCGCCAGCAGCCAAGATCACAGGCCCTCTCAAGAGACCCAGTACTTC CASSQDHRPSQETQYF